The T cell receptor beta chain described here comes from a study of T cell changes during pregnancy in multiple sclerosis. Data came from immunoSEQ multiplex PCR; TCRdb stores just in-frame clones and leaves some out. Of approximately 99,000 clones listed, approximately 94% are singletons. The V segment lost 5 bases and the J segment 4 bases; nucleotides outside the gene matches: 10. The CDR3 has 16 residues. Germline V gives CDR1 SEHNR, CDR2 FQNEAQ (reference sequence). This receptor was identified in a female donor with multiple sclerosis, enrolled in a pregnancy study. The chain links TRBV7-9 to TRBJ2-1; TRBD2 matches at 8 bases. The specimen was peripheral blood, collected after pregnancy. The CDR3 region has the DNA TGTGCCAGCAGCCGACGTAGCGGGATAGCTTACAATGAGCAGTTCTTC. Translation: CASSRRSGIAYNEQFF.